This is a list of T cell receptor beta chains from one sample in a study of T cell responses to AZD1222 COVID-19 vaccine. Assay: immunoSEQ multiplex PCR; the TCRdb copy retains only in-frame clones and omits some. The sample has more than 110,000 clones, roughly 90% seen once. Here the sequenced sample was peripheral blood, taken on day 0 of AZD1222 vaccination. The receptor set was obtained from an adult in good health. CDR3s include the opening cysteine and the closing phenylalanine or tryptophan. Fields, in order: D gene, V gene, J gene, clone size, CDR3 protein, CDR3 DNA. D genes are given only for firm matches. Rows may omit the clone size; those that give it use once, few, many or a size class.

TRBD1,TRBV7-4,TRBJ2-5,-,CASSSTGQGLGRETQYF,TGTGCCAGCAGCTCCACGGGACAGGGGCTGGGGCGGGAGACCCAGTACTTC
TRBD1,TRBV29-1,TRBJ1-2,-,CSVGALQGNRNYGYTF,TGCAGCGTTGGTGCATTACAGGGGAATCGTAACTATGGCTACACCTTC
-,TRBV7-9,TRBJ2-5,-,CASSLLPGHQETQYF,TGTGCCAGCAGCCTTTTGCCGGGACACCAGGAGACCCAGTACTTC
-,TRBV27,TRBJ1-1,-,CASSWGQVNTEAFF,TGTGCCAGCAGTTGGGGGCAGGTAAACACTGAAGCTTTCTTT
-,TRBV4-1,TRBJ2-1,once,CASSQGKALSSYNEQFF,TGCGCCAGCAGCCAAGGTAAAGCTCTCTCATCCTACAATGAGCAGTTCTTC
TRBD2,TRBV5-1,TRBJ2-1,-,CASSLGTSGNEQFF,TGCGCCAGCAGCTTGGGGACTAGCGGCAATGAGCAGTTCTTC
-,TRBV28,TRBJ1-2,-,CASTPGGGLGYGYTF,TGTGCCAGCACCCCTGGGGGGGGGTTAGGCTATGGCTACACCTTC
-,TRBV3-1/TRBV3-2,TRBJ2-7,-,CASSQEETEQYF,TGTGCCAGCAGCCAAGAGGAAACCGAGCAGTACTTC
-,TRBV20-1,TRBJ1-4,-,CSAQGNEKLFF,TGCAGTGCGCAGGGTAATGAAAAACTGTTTTTT
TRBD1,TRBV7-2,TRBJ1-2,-,CASSPDRIVYGYTF,TGTGCCAGCAGCCCGGACAGGATCGTCTATGGCTACACCTTC
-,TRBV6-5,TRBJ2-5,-,CATHRGETQYF,TGTGCCACACACCGGGGAGAGACCCAGTACTTC
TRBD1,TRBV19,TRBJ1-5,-,CASSIQGGNQPQHF,TGTGCCAGTAGTATACAGGGGGGGAATCAGCCCCAGCATTTT
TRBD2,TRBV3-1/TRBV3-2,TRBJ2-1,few,CASSQRLAGGTPYNEQFF,TGTGCCAGCAGCCAGAGGCTAGCGGGAGGTACCCCCTACAATGAGCAGTTCTTC
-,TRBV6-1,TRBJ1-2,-,CASSDTPGTGPNYGYTF,TGTGCCAGCAGTGATACTCCAGGGACGGGGCCTAACTATGGCTACACCTTC
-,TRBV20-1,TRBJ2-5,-,CSARDLDIQYF,TGCAGTGCTAGAGATCTGGACATACAGTACTTC
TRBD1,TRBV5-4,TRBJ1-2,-,CASSWTGEEYGYTF,TGTGCCAGCAGCTGGACAGGGGAAGAATATGGCTACACCTTC
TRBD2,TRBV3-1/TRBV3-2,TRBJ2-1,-,CASSQGSTSHEQFF,TGTGCCAGCAGCCAAGGTTCGACTAGCCATGAGCAGTTCTTC
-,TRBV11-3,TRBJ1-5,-,CASSSFTTDSNQPQHF,TGTGCCAGCAGCTCTTTTACTACCGATAGCAATCAGCCCCAGCATTTT
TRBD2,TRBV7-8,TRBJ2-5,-,CASSQALGGSGGETQYF,TGTGCCAGCAGCCAGGCCCTTGGCGGGAGTGGGGGAGAGACCCAGTACTTC
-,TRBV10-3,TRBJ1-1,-,CAISDRSEGTEAFF,TGTGCCATCAGTGATCGATCGGAGGGCACTGAAGCTTTCTTT
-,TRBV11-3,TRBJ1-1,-,CASSLGEGMAFF,TGTGCCAGCAGCTTAGGTGAGGGTATGGCTTTCTTT
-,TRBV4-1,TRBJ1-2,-,CASSQDRGDSINYGYTF,TGCGCCAGCAGCCAAGATCGCGGAGACAGTATTAACTATGGCTACACCTTC
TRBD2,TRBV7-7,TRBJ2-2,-,CASSLGLAGDPGELFF,TGTGCCAGCAGCTTAGGCCTAGCGGGAGATCCCGGGGAGCTGTTTTTT
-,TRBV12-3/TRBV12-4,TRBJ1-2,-,CASRPDRADGYTF,TGTGCCAGCAGGCCGGACAGAGCGGATGGCTACACCTTC
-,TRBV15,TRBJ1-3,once,CATSRDSGTGNTIYF,TGTGCCACCAGCAGAGATTCCGGGACTGGAAACACCATATATTTT
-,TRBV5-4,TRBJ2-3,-,CASSFPGAGLTDTQYF,TGTGCCAGCAGCTTCCCCGGGGCCGGGTTAACAGATACGCAGTATTTT
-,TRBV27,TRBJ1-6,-,CASSYGSSYNSPLHF,TGTGCCAGCAGTTACGGGAGCTCCTATAATTCACCCCTCCACTTT
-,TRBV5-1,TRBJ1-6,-,CASSLATSRNSPLHF,TGCGCCAGCAGCTTGGCAACAAGTAGAAATTCACCCCTCCACTTT
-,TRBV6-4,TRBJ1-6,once,CASRVDQTYNSPLHF,TGTGCCAGCAGAGTGGACCAGACCTATAATTCACCCCTCCACTTT
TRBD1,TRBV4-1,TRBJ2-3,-,CASSQDPRQGIADTQYF,TGCGCCAGCAGCCAAGACCCTCGACAGGGGATCGCAGATACGCAGTATTTT
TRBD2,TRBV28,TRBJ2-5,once,CASSTGGRETQYF,TGTGCCAGCAGCACGGGAGGGAGAGAGACCCAGTACTTC
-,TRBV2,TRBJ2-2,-,CASSRQAPNTGELFF,TGTGCCAGCAGCCGACAGGCCCCGAACACCGGGGAGCTGTTTTTT
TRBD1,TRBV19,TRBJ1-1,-,CASSIVQGEAFF,TGTGCCAGTAGTATAGTACAGGGGGAAGCTTTCTTT
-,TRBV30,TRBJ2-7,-,CAWRGGGFYEQYF,TGTGCCTGGAGGGGAGGAGGGTTCTACGAGCAGTACTTC
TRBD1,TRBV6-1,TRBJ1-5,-,CASSEVWTGAESNQPQHF,TGTGCCAGCAGTGAGGTTTGGACAGGGGCCGAGAGCAATCAGCCCCAGCATTTT
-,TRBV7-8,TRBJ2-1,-,CASSFSRDREQFF,TGTGCCAGCAGCTTTAGTCGGGACCGTGAGCAGTTCTTC
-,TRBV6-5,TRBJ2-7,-,CASSLTALSYEQYF,TGTGCCAGCAGTTTAACAGCGCTCTCCTACGAGCAGTACTTC
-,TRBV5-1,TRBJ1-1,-,CATKYRGGSEAEAFF,TGCGCCACCAAATATAGGGGGGGTTCGGAGGCTGAAGCTTTCTTT
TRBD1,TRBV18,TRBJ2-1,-,CASSPQTGALNEQFF,TGTGCCAGCTCACCCCAGACAGGGGCTTTGAATGAGCAGTTCTTC
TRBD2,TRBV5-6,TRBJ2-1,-,CASSFGTSGSSEQFF,TGTGCCAGCAGCTTCGGGACTAGCGGGAGTAGTGAGCAGTTCTTC
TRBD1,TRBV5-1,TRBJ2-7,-,CASSPDRDYEQYF,TGCGCCAGCAGCCCGGACAGGGACTACGAGCAGTACTTC
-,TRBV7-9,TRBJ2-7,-,CASGIYEQYF,TGTGCCAGCGGTATTTACGAGCAGTACTTC
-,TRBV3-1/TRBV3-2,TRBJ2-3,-,CASSQGENGRRYTDTQYF,TGTGCCAGCAGCCAAGGGGAAAACGGGCGGCGCTACACAGATACGCAGTATTTT
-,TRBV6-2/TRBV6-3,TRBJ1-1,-,CASSYWGTEAFF,TGTGCCAGCAGTTACTGGGGGACAGAAGCTTTCTTT
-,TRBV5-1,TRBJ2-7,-,CASAGTRPVKGQYF,TGCGCCAGCGCCGGGACAAGACCGGTGAAGGGGCAGTACTTC
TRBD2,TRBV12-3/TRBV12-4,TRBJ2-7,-,CAISGTNSYEQYF,TGTGCCATTTCCGGGACTAACTCCTACGAGCAGTACTTC
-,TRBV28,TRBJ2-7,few,CASSLGSFYEQYF,TGTGCCAGCAGTTTGGGCAGCTTCTACGAGCAGTACTTC
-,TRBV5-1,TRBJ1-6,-,CASSLEVGVGGSPLHF,TGCGCCAGCAGCCTGGAGGTCGGGGTGGGTGGCTCACCCCTCCACTTT
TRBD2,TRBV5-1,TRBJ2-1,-,CASSLVLAGDYGEQFF,TGCGCCAGCAGCTTGGTTCTAGCGGGAGATTACGGTGAGCAGTTCTTC
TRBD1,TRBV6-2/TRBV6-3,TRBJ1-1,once,CASSHRQGANTEAFF,TGTGCCAGCAGTCACCGACAGGGAGCGAACACTGAAGCTTTCTTT
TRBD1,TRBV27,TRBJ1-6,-,CASSSRQGLNSPLHF,TGTGCCAGCAGTTCCCGACAGGGCTTGAATTCACCCCTCCACTTT
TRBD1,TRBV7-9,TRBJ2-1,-,CASSPRTGAYNEQFF,TGTGCCAGCAGCCCCCGGACAGGGGCTTACAATGAGCAGTTCTTC